The sequence of this T cell receptor beta chain was determined in a study of shared clonotypes between healthy human individuals. Study context: Ranging from 18 to 49 in age, donors were a couple of women and three men.

From germline, CDR1 is SNHLY and CDR2 FYNNEI. Trimming took 6 bases from V and 1 from J, leaving 13 bases between them. This CDR3 is 14 amino acids long. Recent vaccinations or acute infections were absent in the healthy HIV-negative adult donors. The repertoire was sequenced with immunoSEQ multiplex PCR; TCRdb's copy has only in-frame clones and lacks some. The table shows 1.6 million or so clones, with roughly 96% occurring only once. This clonotype was obtained from a man aged 25 to 45 in good health. Sequencing was carried out using naive CD4+ T cells sorted from blood. The subset: CD45RA+ positively selected. The rearrangement uses TRBV2 and TRBJ2-7, with D perhaps assigned TRBD1 or TRBD2 (6 bases each). CDR3 sequence: CASRRDTSSYEQYF. The CDR3 nucleotides read TGTGCCAGCAGGCGGGACACCTCATCCTACGAGCAGTACTTC.